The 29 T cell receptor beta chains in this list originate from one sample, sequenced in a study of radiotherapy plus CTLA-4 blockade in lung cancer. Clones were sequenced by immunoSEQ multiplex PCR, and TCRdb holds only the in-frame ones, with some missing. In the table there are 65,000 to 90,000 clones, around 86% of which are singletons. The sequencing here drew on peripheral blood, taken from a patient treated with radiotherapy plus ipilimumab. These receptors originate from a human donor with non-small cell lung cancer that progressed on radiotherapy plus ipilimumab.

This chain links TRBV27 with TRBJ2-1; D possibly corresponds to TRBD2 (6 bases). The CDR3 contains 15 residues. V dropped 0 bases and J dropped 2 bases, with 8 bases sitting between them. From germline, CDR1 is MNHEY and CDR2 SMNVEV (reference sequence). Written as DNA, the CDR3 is TGTGCCAGCAGTTTATCCCCTAGCGCCTACAATGAGCAGTTCTTC. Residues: CASSLSPSAYNEQFF.

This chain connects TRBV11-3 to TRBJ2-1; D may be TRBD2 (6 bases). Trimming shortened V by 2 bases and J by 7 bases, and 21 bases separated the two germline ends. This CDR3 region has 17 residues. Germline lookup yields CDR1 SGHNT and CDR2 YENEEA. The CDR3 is CASSLWASGGPDNEQFF. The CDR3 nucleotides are TGTGCCAGCAGCTTATGGGCCAGCGGAGGGCCGGATAATGAGCAGTTCTTC.

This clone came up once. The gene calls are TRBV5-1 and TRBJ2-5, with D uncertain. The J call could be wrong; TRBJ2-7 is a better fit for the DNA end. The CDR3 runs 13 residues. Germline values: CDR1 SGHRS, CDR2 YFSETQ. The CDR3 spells CASSLGQMDEQYF. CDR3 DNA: TGCGCCAGCAGCTTGGGGCAGATGGACGAGCAGTACTTC.

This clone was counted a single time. This chain's CDR3 is CSVGYNEQFF. The DNA of the CDR3 is TGCAGTGTTGGGTATAATGAGCAGTTCTTC. The chain joins TRBV20-1 to TRBJ2-1; D is undetermined. Trimming left V 7 bases short and J 7 bases short, with 8 bases between. Germline-derived CDR1 and CDR2 are DFQATT and SNEGSKA (reference sequence). CDR3 length: 10 residues.

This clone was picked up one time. The CDR3 DNA follows: TGTGCCAGCAGCAAAACAGGGACCGGGGAGCTGTTTTTT. It specifies CASSKTGTGELFF. The chain uses TRBV9 and TRBJ2-2; TRBD1 might be the D (6 bases). The germline V and J ends were trimmed by 4 bases and 5 bases, with 9 bases remaining between them. The CDR3 runs to 13 residues. Looked up from germline, CDR1 is SGDLS and CDR2 is YYNGEE.

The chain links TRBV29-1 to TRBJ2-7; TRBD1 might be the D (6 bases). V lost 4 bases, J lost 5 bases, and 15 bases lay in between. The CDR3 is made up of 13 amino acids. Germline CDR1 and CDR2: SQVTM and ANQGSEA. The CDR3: CSVVAQGHHEQYV. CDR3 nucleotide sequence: TGCAGCGTTGTAGCGCAGGGACACCACGAGCAGTACGTC.

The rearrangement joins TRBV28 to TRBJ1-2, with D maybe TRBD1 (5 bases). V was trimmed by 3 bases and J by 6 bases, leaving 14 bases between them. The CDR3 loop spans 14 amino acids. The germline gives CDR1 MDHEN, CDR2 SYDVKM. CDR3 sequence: CASSLGRGRNGYTF. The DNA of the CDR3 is TGTGCCAGCAGTTTGGGGAGGGGAAGAAATGGCTACACCTTC.

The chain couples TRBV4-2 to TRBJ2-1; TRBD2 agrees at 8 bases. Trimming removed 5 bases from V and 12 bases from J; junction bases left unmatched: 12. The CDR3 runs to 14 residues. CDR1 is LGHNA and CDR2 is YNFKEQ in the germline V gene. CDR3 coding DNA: TGTGCCAGCAGCACCGGGACTAGGCAAATTAGGCAGTTCTTC. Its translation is CASSTGTRQIRQFF.

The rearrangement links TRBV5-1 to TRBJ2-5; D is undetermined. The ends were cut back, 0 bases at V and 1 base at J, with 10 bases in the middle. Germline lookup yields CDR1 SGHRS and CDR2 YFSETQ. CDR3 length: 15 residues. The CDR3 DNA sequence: TGCGCCAGCAGCTTGGGTGCGGCAGCCCAAGAGACCCAGTACTTC. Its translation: CASSLGAAAQETQYF.

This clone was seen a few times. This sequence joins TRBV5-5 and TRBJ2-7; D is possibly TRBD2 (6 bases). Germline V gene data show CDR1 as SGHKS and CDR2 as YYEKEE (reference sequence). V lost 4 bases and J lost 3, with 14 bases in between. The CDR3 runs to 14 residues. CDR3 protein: CASSMGGIGYEQYF. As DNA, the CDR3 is TGTGCCAGCAGCATGGGGGGTATCGGCTACGAGCAGTACTTC. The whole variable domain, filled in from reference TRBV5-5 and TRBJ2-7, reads DAGVTQSPTHLIKTRGQQVTLRCSPISGHKSVSWYQQVLGQGPQFIFQYYEKEERGRGNFPDRFSARQFPNYSSELNVNALLLGDSALYLCASSMGGIGYEQYFGPGTRLTVT.

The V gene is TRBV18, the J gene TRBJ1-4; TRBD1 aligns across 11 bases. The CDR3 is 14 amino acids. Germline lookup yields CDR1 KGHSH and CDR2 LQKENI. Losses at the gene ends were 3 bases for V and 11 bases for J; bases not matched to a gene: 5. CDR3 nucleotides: TGTGCCAGCTCACCGGACAGGGGGCGCGGCAAACTGTTTTTT. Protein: CASSPDRGRGKLFF.

The CDR3 spells CASSPGPLRQETQYF. The CDR3 nucleotides read TGTGCCAGCTCACCAGGTCCCCTACGGCAAGAGACCCAGTACTTC. The J gene is TRBJ2-5, the V gene TRBV18; unclear D gene. Germline V CDR1 and CDR2: KGHSH, LQKENI. The V and J ends lost 2 bases and 2 bases respectively, with 12 bases between them. This CDR3 has 15 amino acids.

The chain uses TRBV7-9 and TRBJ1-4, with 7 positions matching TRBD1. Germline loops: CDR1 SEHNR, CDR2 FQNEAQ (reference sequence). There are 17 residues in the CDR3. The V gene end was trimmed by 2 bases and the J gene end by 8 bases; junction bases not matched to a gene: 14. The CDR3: CASSLLSQQGIQEKLFF. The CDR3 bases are TGTGCCAGCAGCTTACTATCCCAACAGGGGATTCAAGAAAAACTGTTTTTT.

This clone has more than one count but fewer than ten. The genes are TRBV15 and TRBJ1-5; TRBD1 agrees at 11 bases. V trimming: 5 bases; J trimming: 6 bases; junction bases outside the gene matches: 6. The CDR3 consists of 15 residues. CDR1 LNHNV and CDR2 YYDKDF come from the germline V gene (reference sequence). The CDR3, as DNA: TGTGCCACCAGCGGGGACAGGGGGGAGGGTCAGCCCCAGCATTTT. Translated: CATSGDRGEGQPQHF.

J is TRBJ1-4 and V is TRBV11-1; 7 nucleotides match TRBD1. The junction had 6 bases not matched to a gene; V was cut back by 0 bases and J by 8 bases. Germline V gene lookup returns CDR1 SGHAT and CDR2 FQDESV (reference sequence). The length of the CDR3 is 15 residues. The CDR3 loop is CASSLAGGQEEKLFF. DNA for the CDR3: TGTGCCAGCAGCTTAGCGGGCGGACAGGAGGAAAAACTGTTTTTT. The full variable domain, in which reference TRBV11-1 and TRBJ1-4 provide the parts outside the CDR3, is EAEVAQSPRYKITEKSQAVAFWCDPISGHATLYWYRQILGQGPELLVQFQDESVVDDSQLPKDRFSAERLKGVDSTLKIQPAELGDSAMYLCASSLAGGQEEKLFFGSGTQLSVL.

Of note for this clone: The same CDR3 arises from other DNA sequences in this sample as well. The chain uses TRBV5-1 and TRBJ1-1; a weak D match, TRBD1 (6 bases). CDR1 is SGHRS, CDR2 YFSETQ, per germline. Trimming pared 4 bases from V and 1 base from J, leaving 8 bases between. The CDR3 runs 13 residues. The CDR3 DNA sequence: TGCGCCAGCAGCGAGACAGGGAACACTGAAGCTTTCTTT. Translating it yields CASSETGNTEAFF.

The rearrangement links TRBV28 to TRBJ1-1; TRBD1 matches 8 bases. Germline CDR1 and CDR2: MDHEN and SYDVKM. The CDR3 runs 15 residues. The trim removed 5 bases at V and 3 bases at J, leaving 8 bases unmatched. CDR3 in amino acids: CASSRRGRVDTEAFF. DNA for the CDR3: TGTGCCAGCAGTCGCAGGGGGCGCGTGGACACTGAAGCTTTCTTT.

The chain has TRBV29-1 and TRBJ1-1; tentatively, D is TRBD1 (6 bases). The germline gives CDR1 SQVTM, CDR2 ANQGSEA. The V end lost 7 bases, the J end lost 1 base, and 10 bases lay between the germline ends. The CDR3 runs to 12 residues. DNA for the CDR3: TGCAGCGATGGGACATCGAACACTGAAGCTTTCTTT. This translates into CSDGTSNTEAFF.

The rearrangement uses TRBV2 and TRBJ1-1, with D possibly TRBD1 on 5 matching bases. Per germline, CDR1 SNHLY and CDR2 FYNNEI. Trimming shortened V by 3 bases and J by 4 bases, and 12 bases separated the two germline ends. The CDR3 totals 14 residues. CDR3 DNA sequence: TGTGCCAGCAGTGACCCCGGGGGGGGCACTGAAGCTTTCTTT. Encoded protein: CASSDPGGGTEAFF.

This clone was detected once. The CDR3 sequence: CASSTGQRYGYTF. CDR3 DNA: TGTGCCAGCAGTACCGGACAACGCTATGGCTACACCTTC. The chain combines TRBV28 with TRBJ1-2; possible D gene TRBD1, 5 bases. This CDR3 is built from 13 residues. CDR1 is MDHEN, CDR2 SYDVKM, per germline. V was cut by 5 bases and J by 4 bases, with 11 bases left in between.

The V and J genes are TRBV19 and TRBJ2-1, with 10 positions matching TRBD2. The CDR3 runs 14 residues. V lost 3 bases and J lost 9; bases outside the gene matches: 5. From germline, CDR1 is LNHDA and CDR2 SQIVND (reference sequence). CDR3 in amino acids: CASSISGRTFEQFF. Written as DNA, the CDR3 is TGTGCCAGTAGTATTAGCGGGAGGACTTTTGAGCAGTTCTTC.

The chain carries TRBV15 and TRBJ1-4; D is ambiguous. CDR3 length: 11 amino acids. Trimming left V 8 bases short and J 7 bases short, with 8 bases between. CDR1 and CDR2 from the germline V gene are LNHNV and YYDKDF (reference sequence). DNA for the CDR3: TGTGCCACCGCTATGAGTGAAAAACTGTTTTTT. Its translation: CATAMSEKLFF.

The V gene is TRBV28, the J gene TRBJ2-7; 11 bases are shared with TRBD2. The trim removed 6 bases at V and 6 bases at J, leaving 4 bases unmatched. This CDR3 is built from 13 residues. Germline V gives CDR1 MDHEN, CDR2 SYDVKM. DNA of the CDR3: TGTGCCAGCAGCAAACTAGCGGGAGCCGAGCAGTACTTC. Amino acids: CASSKLAGAEQYF.

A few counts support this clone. CDR3 in DNA: TGTGCCAGCATGGGACAGGGGGCAGCCAATCAGCCCCAGCATTTT. This translates into CASMGQGAANQPQHF. The J gene is TRBJ1-5, the V gene TRBV2; 12 bases match TRBD1. The V gene's germline CDR1 is SNHLY and CDR2 FYNNEI. Trimming removed 7 bases from V and 3 bases from J; junction bases left unmatched: 4. The CDR3 contains 15 residues. Based on the CDR3 plus reference TRBV2 and TRBJ1-5, the full variable domain is EPEVTQTPSHQVTQMGQEVILRCVPISNHLYFYWYRQILGQKVEFLVSFYNNEISEKSEIFDDQFSVERPDGSNFTLKIRSTKLEDSAMYFCASMGQGAANQPQHFGDGTRLSIL.

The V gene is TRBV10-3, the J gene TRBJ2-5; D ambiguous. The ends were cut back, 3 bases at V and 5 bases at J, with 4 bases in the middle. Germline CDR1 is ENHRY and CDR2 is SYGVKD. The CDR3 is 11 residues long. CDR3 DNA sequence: TGTGCCATCAGTGAAGGGGAGACCCAGTACTTC. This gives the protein CAISEGETQYF.

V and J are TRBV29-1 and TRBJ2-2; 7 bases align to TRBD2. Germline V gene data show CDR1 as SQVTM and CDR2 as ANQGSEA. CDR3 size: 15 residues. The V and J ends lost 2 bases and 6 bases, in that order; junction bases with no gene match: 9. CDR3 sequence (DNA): TGCAGCGTTGAATTATTGGCGGGAGTAGCCGGGGAGCTGTTTTTT. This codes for CSVELLAGVAGELFF.

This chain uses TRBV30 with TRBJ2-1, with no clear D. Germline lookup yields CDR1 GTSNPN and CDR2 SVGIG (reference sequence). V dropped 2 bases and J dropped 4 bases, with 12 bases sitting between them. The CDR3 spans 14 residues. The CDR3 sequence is CAWSYMTSYNEQFF. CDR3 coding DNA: TGTGCCTGGAGTTATATGACTTCTTACAATGAGCAGTTCTTC.

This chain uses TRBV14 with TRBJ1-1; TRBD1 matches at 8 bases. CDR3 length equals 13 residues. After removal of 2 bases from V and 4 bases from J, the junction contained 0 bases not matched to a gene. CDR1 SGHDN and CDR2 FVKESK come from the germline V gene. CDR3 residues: CASSQQGATEAFF. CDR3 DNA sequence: TGTGCCAGCAGCCAACAGGGGGCCACTGAAGCTTTCTTT.

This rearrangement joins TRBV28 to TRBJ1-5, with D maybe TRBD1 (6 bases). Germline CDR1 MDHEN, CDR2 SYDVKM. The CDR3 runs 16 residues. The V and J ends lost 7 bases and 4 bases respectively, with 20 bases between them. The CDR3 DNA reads TGTGCCAGCACCCCAAGGGGGTTTGGTGAAAATCAGCCCCAGCATTTT. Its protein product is CASTPRGFGENQPQHF.